These 3 T cell receptor beta chains were all obtained from the same sample, sequenced in a study of T cell responses to AZD1222 COVID-19 vaccine (dated by TCRdb to 2020 to 2022). What the time point label conveys for this sample: baseline before first vaccination. The library was built by means of the immunoSEQ multiplex PCR assay. As stored in TCRdb, this immuneACCESS dataset retains in-frame rearrangements with V and J assigned. A fraction of the clones does not appear; measured against another copy, unresolved V genes explain less than half of the discrepancy, and the remainder lacks a known reason. For this sample the table gives around 140,000 clones, of which 85% to 95% were detected only once. Approximately 1.8% of the sample is in the top ten clones. Sequenced here: peripheral blood, sampled on day 0 of AZD1222 vaccination. These receptors all come from an adult in good health.

The chain employs TRBV6-5 and TRBJ1-1; D gene unclear. Germline V lookup: CDR1 MNHEY, CDR2 SVGAGI. Trimming cost V 2 bases and J 6 bases, with 4 bases left between them. This CDR3 has 11 residues. This CDR3 reads CASSYGPEAFF. The CDR3 coding sequence is TGTGCCAGCAGTTACGGACCTGAAGCTTTCTTT.

This chain uses TRBV5-4 with TRBJ2-7; 7 bases align to TRBD2. Trimming removed 0 bases from V and 3 bases from J; junction bases left unmatched: 3. Germline V CDR1 and CDR2: SGHNT, YYREEE (reference sequence). The CDR3 is 14 amino acids. CDR3 nucleotides: TGTGCCAGCAGCTTGGGACTAGCTCGCTACGAGCAGTACTTC. This codes for CASSLGLARYEQYF.

The gene calls are TRBV28 and TRBJ1-2; possible D gene TRBD1, 6 bases. Trimming pared 6 bases from V and 4 bases from J, leaving 12 bases between. Germline V lookup: CDR1 MDHEN, CDR2 SYDVKM. This CDR3 comprises 13 residues. The CDR3 nucleotides read TGTGCCAGCAGCCCGCCAGGGGCCTATGGCTACACCTTC. Its translation is CASSPPGAYGYTF.